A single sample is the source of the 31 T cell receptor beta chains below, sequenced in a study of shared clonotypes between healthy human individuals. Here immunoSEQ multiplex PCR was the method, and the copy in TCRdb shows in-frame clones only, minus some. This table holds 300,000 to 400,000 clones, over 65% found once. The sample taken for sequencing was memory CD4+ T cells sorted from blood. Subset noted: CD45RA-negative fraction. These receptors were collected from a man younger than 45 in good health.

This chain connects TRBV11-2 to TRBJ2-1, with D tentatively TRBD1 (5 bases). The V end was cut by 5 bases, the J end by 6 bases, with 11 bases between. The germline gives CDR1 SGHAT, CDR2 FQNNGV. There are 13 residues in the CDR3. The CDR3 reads CASSGIQGNEQFF. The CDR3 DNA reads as TGTGCCAGCAGCGGAATCCAGGGCAATGAGCAGTTCTTC.

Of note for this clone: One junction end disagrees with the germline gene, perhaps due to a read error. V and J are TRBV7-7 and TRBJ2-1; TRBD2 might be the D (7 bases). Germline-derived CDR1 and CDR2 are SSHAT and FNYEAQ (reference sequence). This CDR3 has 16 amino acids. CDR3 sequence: CASSPTLGGPGNEQFF. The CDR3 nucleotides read TGTGCTAGCAGCCCTACCCTCGGGGGGCCGGGCAATGAGCAGTTCTTC.

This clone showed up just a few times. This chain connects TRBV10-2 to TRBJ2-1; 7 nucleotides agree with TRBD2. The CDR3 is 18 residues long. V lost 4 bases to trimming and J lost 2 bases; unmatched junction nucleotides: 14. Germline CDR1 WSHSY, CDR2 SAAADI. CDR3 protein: CASSVGTSAYPPYNEQFF. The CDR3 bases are TGCGCCAGCAGTGTTGGAACTAGCGCCTACCCCCCCTACAATGAGCAGTTCTTC.

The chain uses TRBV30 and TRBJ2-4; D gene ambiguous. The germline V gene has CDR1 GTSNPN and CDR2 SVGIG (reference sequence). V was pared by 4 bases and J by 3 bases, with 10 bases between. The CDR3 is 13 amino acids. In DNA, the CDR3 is TGTGCCTGGATAGAGAGGAACAAAAACATTCAGTACTTC. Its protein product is CAWIERNKNIQYF.

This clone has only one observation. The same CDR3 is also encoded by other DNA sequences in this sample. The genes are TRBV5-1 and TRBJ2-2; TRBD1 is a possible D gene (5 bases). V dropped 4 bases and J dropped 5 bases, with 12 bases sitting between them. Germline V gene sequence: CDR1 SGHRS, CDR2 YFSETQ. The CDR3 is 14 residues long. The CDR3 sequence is CASSLQGVTGELFF. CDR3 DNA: TGCGCCAGCAGCCTGCAAGGGGTTACCGGGGAGCTGTTTTTT.

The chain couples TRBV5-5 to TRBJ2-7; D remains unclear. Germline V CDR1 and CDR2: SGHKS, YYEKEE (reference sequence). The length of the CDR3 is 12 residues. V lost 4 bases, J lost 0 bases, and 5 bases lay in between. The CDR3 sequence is CASSTGSYEQYF. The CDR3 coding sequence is TGTGCCAGCAGCACCGGCTCCTACGAGCAGTACTTC.

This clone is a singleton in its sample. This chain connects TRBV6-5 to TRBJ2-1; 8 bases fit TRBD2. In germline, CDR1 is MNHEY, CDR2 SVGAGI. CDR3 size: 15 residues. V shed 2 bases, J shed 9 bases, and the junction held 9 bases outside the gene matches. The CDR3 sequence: CASSYEGLGESEQFF. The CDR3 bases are TGTGCCAGCAGTTACGAGGGACTAGGAGAGTCTGAGCAGTTCTTC.

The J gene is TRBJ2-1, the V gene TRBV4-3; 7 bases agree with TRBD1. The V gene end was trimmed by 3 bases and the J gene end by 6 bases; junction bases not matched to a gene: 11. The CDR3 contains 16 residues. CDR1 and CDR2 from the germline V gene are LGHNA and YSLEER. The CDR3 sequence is CASSQETGIRTNEQFF. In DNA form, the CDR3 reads TGCGCCAGCAGCCAGGAGACAGGGATTAGGACCAATGAGCAGTTCTTC.

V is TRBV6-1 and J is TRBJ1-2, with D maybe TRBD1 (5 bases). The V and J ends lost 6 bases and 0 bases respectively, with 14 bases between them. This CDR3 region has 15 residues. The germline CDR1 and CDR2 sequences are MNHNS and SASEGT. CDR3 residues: CASSTGPFTNYGYTF. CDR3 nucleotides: TGTGCCAGCAGCACGGGACCCTTTACTAACTATGGCTACACCTTC.

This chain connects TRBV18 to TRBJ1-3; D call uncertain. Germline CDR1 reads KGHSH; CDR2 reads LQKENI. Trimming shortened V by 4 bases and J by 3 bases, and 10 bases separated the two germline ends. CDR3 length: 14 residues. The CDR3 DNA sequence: TGTGCCAGCTCACAACGGTACGATGGAAACACCATATATTTT. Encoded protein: CASSQRYDGNTIYF.

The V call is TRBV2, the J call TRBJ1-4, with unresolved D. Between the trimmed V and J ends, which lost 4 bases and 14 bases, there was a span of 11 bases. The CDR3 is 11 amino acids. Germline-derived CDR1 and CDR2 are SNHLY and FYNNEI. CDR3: CASSVEGGLFF. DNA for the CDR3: TGTGCCAGCAGTGTGGAGGGAGGTCTGTTTTTT.

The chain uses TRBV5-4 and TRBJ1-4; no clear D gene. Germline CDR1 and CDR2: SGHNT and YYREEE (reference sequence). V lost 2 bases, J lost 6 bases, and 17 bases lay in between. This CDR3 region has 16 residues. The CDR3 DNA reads TGTGCCAGCAGCTTAGGAGTAAGCGGGAGGGATGAAAAACTGTTTTTT. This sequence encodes CASSLGVSGRDEKLFF.

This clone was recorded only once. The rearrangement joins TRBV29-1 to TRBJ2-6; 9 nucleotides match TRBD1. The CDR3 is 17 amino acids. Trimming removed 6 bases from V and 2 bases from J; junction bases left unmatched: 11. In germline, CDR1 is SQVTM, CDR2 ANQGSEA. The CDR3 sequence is CSVSRSTGGAGANVLTF. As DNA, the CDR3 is TGCAGCGTCAGCAGATCTACAGGGGGCGCTGGGGCCAACGTCCTGACTTTC.

The chain's CDR3 is CASSLGSKETQYF. The CDR3 DNA reads as TGTGCCAGCAGCCTGGGGAGTAAAGAGACCCAGTACTTC. The chain recombines TRBV5-6 with TRBJ2-5; possibly TRBD2 for D (5 bases). With 4 bases removed from V and 3 bases from J, the gap between germline ends came to 10 bases. This CDR3 contains 13 residues. Germline V lookup: CDR1 SGHDT, CDR2 YYEEEE.

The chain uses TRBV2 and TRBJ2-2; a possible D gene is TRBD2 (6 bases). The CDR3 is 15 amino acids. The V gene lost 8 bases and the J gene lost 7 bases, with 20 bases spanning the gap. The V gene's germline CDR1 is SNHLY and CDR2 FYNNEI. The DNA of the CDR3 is TGTGCCAGCCAAGGGAGGACGACAGTTCACGGGGAGCTGTTTTTT. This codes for CASQGRTTVHGELFF.

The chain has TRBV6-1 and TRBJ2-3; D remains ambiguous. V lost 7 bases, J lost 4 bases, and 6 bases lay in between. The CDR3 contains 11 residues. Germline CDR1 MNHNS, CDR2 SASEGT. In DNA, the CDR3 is TGTGCCAGCACCAAGGCAGATACGCAGTATTTT. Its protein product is CASTKADTQYF.

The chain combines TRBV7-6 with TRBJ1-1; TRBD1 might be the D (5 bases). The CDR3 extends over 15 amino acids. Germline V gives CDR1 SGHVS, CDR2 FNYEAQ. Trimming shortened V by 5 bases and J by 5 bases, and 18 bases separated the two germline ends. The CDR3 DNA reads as TGTGCCAGCAGCCGGAGGCCAGGGAGTCAAACTGAAGCTTTCTTT. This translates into CASSRRPGSQTEAFF.

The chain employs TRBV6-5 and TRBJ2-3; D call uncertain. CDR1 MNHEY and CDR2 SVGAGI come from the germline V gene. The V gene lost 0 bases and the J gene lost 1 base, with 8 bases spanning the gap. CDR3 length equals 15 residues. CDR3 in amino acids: CASSYSSLGTDTQYF. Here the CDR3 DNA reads TGTGCCAGCAGTTACTCGTCCCTCGGCACAGATACGCAGTATTTT.

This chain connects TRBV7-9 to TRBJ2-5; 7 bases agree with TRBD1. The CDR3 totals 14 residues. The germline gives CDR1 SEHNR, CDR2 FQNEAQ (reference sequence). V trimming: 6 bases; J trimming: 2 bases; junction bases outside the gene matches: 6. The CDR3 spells CASRNGTEQETQYF. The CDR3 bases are TGTGCCAGCAGAAACGGGACAGAACAAGAGACCCAGTACTTC.

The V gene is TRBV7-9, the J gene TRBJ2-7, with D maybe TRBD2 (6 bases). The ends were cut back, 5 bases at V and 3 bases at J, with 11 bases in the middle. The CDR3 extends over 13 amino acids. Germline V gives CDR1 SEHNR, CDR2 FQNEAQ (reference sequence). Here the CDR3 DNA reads TGTGCCAGCAGCCTGGGACTCGTCTACGAGCAGTACTTC. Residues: CASSLGLVYEQYF.

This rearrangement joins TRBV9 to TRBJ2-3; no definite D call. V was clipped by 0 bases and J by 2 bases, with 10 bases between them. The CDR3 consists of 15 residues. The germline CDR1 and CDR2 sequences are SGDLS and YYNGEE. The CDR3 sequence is CASSVAPLDTDTQYF. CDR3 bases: TGTGCCAGCAGCGTAGCACCCCTGGACACAGATACGCAGTATTTT.

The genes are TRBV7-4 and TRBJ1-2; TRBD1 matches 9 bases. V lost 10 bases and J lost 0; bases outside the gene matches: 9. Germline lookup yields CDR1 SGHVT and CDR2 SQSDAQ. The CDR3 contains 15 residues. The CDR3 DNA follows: TGTGCCAACTTGGACAGGGGAAGGCCTAACTATGGCTACACCTTC. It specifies CANLDRGRPNYGYTF.

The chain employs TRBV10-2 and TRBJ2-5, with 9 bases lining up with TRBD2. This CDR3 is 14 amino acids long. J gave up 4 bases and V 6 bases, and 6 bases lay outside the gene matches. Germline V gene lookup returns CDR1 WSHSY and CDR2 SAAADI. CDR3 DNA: TGCGCCAGCAGCAAAAGCGGGAGGAGAGAGACCCAGTACTTC. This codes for CASSKSGRRETQYF.

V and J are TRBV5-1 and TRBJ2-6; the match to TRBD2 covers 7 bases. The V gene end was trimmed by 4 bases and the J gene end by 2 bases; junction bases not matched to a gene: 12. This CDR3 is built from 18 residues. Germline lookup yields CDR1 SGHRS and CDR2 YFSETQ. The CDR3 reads CASSHIGLSGTGANVLTF. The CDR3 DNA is TGCGCCAGCAGCCATATAGGCTTAAGCGGGACTGGGGCCAACGTCCTGACTTTC.

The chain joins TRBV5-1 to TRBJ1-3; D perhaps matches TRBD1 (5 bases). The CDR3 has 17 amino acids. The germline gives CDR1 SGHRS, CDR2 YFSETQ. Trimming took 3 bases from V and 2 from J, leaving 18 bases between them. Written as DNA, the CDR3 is TGCGCCAGCAGCTCGGGACCGTTTCAGGGCGCTGGAAACACCATATATTTT. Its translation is CASSSGPFQGAGNTIYF. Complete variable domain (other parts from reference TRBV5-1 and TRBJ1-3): KAGVTQTPRYLIKTRGQQVTLSCSPISGHRSVSWYQQTPGQGLQFLFEYFSETQRNKGNFPGRFSGRQFSNSRSEMNVSTLELGDSALYLCASSSGPFQGAGNTIYFGEGSWLTVV.

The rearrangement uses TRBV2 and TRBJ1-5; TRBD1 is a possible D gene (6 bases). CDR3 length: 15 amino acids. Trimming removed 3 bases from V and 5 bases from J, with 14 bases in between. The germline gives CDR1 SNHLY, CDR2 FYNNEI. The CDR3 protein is CASSESGVPYQPQHF. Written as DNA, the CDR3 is TGTGCCAGCAGTGAGTCAGGGGTCCCTTATCAGCCCCAGCATTTT.

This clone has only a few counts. CDR3 amino acids: CASGRTGTSYEQYF. The CDR3 DNA is TGTGCCAGTGGCAGAACTGGGACATCCTACGAGCAGTACTTC. The chain uses TRBV19 and TRBJ2-7; possible D gene TRBD1, 6 bases. The CDR3 runs 14 residues. Germline CDR1 LNHDA, CDR2 SQIVND (reference sequence). Trimming took off 8 bases at V and 1 base at J, with 15 bases between the two ends.

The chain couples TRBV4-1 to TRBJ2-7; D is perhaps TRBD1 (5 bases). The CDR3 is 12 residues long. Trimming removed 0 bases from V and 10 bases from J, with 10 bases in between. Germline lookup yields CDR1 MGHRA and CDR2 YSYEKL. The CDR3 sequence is CASSQDFGAQYF. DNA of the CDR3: TGCGCCAGCAGCCAAGATTTTGGGGCCCAGTACTTC.

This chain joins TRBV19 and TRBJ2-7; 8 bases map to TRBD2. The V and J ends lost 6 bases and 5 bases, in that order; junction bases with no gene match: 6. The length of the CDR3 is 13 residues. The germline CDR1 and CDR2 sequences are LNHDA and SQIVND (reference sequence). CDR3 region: CASRVAGSHEQYF. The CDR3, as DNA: TGTGCCAGTAGAGTAGCGGGATCCCACGAGCAGTACTTC.

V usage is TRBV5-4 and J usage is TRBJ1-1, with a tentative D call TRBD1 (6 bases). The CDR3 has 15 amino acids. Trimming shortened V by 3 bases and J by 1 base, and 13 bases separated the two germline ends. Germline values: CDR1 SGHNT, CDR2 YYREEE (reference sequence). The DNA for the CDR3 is TGTGCCAGCAGCTCCCCGTTAGGGGGGAACACTGAAGCTTTCTTT. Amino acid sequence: CASSSPLGGNTEAFF.

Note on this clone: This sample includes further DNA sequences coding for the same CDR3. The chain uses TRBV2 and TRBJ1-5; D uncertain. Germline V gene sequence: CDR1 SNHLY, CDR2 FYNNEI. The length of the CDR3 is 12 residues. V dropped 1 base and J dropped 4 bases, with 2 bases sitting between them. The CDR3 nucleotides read TGTGCCAGCAGTGAAGGGAATCAGCCCCAGCATTTT. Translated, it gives CASSEGNQPQHF. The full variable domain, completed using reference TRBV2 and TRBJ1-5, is EPEVTQTPSHQVTQMGQEVILRCVPISNHLYFYWYRQILGQKVEFLVSFYNNEISEKSEIFDDQFSVERPDGSNFTLKIRSTKLEDSAMYFCASSEGNQPQHFGDGTRLSIL.